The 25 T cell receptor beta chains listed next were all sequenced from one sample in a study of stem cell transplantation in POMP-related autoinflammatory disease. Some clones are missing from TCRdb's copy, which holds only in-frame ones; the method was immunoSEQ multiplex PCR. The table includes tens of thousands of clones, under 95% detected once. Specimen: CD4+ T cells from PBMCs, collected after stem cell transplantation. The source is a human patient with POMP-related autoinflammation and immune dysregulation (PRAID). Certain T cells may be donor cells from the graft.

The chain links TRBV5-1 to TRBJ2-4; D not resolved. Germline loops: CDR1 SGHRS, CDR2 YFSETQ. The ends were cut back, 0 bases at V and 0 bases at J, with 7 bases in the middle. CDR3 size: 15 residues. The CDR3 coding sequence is TGCGCCAGCAGCTTGGAGGCTAGAGCCAAAAACATTCAGTACTTC. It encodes CASSLEARAKNIQYF.

Here the CDR3 reads CASSPLHSSGANVLTF. In DNA form, the CDR3 reads TGCGCCAGCAGCCCCTTACATAGCTCTGGGGCCAACGTCCTGACTTTC. J is TRBJ2-6 and V is TRBV4-1; the D is unclear. The CDR3 totals 16 residues. Germline assignment: CDR1 MGHRA and CDR2 YSYEKL. Trimming pared 4 bases from V and 0 bases from J, leaving 10 bases between.

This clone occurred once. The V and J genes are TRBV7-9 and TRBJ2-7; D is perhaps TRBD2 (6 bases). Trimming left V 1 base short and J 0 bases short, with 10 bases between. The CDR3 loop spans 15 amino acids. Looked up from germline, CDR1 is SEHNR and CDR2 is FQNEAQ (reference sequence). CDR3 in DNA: TGTGCCAGCAGCTTAGTGAGCGGGTCCTCCTACGAGCAGTACTTC. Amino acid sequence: CASSLVSGSSYEQYF.

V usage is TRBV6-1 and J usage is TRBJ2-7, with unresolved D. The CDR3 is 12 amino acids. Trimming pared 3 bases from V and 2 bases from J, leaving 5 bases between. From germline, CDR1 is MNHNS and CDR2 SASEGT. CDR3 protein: CASSENTYEQYF. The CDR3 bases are TGTGCCAGCAGTGAGAATACCTACGAGCAGTACTTC.

The CDR3 region has the DNA TGTGCCAGCAGTTTATTGGTAGCCTACGAGCAGTACTTC. This codes for CASSLLVAYEQYF. The chain carries TRBV12-3 or TRBV12-4 and TRBJ2-7; D is uncertain. CDR3 length equals 13 residues. Trimming left V 2 bases short and J 2 bases short, with 7 bases between.

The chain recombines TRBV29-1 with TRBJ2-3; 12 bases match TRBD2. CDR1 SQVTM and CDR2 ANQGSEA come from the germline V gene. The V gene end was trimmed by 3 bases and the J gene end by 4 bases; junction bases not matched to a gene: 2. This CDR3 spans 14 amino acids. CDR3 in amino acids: CSVEGLAGSDTQYF. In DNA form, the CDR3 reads TGCAGCGTTGAGGGACTAGCGGGTTCAGATACGCAGTATTTT.

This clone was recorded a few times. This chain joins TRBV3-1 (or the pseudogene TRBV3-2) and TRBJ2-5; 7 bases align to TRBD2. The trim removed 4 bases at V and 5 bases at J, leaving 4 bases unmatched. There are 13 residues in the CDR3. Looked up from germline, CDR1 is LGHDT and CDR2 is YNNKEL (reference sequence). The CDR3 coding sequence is TGTGCCAGCAGCCGGACCGGGAGGGAGACCCAGTACTTC. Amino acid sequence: CASSRTGRETQYF.

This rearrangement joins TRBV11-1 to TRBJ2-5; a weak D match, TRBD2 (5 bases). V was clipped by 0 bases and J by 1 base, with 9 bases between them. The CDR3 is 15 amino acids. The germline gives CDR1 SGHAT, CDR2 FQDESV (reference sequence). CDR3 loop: CASSLAQAAQETQYF. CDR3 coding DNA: TGTGCCAGCAGCTTAGCCCAAGCGGCCCAAGAGACCCAGTACTTC.

The CDR3 DNA follows: TGTGCCAGCAGTTTAAGGGAGGGCAGAGAGCCCCAGCATTTT. Translated: CASSLREGREPQHF. The V gene is TRBV28, the J gene TRBJ1-5; D gene ambiguous. Per germline, CDR1 MDHEN and CDR2 SYDVKM. The CDR3 is 14 amino acids. V shed 2 bases and J shed 8 bases, with 13 bases lying between them.

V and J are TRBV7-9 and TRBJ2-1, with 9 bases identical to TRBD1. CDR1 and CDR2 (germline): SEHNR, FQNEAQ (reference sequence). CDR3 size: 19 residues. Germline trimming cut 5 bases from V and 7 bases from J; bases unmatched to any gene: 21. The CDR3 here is CASSPGQGIGPLSLNEQFF. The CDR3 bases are TGTGCCAGCAGCCCGGGACAGGGTATTGGGCCTTTATCTCTTAATGAGCAGTTCTTC.

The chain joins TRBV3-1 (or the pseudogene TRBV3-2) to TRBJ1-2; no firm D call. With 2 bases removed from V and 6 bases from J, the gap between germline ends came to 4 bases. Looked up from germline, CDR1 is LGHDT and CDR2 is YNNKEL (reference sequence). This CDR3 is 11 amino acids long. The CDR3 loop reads CASSQRNGYTF. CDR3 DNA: TGTGCCAGCAGCCAACGGAATGGCTACACCTTC.

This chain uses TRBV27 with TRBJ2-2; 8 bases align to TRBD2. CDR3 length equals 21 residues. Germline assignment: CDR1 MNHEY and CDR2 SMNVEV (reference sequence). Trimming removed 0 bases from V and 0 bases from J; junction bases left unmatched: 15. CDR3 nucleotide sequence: TGTGCCAGCAGTTTATCACGGCGCAGGCTAGCGGGTATCCCGAACACCGGGGAGCTGTTTTTT. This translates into CASSLSRRRLAGIPNTGELFF.

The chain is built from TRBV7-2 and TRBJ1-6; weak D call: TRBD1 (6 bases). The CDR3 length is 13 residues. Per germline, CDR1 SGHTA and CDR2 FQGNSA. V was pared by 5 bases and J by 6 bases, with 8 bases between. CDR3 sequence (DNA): TGTGCCAGCAGCCCCAGGGGTAATTCACCCCTCCACTTT. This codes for CASSPRGNSPLHF.

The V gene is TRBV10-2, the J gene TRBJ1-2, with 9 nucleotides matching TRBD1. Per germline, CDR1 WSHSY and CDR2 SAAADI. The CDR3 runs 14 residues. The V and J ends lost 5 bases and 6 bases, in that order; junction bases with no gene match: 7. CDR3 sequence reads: CASSPGTGIDGYTF. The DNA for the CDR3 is TGCGCCAGCAGTCCCGGGACAGGGATTGATGGCTACACCTTC.

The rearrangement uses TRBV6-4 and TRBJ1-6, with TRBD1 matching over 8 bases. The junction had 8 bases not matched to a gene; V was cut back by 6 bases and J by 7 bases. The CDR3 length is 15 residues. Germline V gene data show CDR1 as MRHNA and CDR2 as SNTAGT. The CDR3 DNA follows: TGTGCCAGCAGACTTGGGACAGGACGAAATTCACCCCTCCACTTT. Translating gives CASRLGTGRNSPLHF.

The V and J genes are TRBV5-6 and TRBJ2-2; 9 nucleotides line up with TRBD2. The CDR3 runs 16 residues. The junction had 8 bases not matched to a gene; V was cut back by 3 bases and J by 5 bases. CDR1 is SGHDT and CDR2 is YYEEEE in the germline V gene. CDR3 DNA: TGTGCCAGCAGCTCGGGGAGCGGGAGGTTAACCGGGGAGCTGTTTTTT. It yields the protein CASSSGSGRLTGELFF.

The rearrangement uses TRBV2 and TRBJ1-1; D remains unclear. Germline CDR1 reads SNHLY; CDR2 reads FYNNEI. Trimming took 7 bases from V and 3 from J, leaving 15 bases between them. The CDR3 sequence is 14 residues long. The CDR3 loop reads CASTFSGWDTEAFF. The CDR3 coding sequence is TGTGCCAGCACCTTTTCCGGATGGGACACTGAAGCTTTCTTT.

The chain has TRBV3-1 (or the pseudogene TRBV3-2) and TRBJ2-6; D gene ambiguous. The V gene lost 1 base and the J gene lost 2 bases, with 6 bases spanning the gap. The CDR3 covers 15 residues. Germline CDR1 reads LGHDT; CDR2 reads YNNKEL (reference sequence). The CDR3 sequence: CASSQGGPGANVLTF. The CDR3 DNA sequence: TGTGCCAGCAGCCAAGGGGGTCCTGGGGCCAACGTCCTGACTTTC.

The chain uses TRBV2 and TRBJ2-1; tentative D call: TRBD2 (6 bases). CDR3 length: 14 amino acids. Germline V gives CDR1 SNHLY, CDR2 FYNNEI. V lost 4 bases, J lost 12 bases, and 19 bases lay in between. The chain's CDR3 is CASSGTNGAGWQFF. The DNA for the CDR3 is TGTGCCAGCAGTGGGACTAATGGTGCGGGATGGCAGTTCTTC.

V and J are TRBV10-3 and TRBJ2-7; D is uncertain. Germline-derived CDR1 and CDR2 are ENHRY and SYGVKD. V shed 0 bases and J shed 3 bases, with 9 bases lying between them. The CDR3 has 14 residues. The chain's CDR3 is CAISESSTYYEQYF. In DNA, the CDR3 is TGTGCCATCAGTGAGTCTAGCACCTACTACGAGCAGTACTTC.

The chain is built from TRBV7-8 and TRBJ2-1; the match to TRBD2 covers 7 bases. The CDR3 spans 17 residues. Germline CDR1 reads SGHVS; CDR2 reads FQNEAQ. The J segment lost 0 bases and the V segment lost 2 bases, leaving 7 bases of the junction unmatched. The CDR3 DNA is TGTGCCAGCAGCTTACCCCAAGGCGGGAGCTCCTACAATGAGCAGTTCTTC. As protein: CASSLPQGGSSYNEQFF.

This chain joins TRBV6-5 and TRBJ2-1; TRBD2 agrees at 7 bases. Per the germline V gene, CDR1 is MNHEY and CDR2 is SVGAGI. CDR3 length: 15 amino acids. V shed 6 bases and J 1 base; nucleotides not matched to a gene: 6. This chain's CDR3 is CASSPTSPSYNEQFF. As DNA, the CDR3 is TGTGCCAGCAGCCCGACTAGCCCTTCCTACAATGAGCAGTTCTTC.

The CDR3 bases are TGTGCCAGCAGTTATACTCAGCAGGTAGCGGGATCCTTTTTAGAGACCCAGTACTTC. It is translated as CASSYTQQVAGSFLETQYF. The chain joins TRBV6-2 or TRBV6-3 to TRBJ2-5; 8 nucleotides align to TRBD2. The CDR3 totals 19 residues. CDR1 is MNHEY and CDR2 is SVGEGT in the germline V gene. The V and J ends lost 3 bases and 4 bases, in that order; junction bases with no gene match: 19.

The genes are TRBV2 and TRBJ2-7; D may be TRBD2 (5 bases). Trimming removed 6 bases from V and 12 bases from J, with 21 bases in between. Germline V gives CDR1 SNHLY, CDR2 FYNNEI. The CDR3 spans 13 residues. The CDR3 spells CASRKEAPDERYV. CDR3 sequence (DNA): TGTGCCAGCAGGAAGGAGGCCCCGGACGAGAGGTACGTC.

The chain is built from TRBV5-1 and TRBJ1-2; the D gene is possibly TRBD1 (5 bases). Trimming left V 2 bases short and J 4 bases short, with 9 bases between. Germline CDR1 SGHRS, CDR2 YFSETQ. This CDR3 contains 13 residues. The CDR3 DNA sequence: TGCGCCAGCAGCTTCTACAGGAGCTATGGCTACACCTTC. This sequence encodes CASSFYRSYGYTF.